This T cell receptor (beta chain) was recovered during a study of blood T cell repertoires in COVID-19. Germline V gives CDR1 MNHEY, CDR2 SVGEGT. The CDR3 has 17 residues. Germline trimming cut 5 bases from V and 2 bases from J; bases unmatched to any gene: 9. Assay: immunoSEQ multiplex PCR; the TCRdb copy retains only in-frame clones and omits some. The table includes 390,000 or so clones, 86% detected once. This sequence originates from a woman in her thirties with active or convalescent COVID-19. The gene calls are TRBV6-2 or TRBV6-3 and TRBJ2-5; 12 nucleotides agree with TRBD2. Sequencing was performed on peripheral blood. CDR3 coding DNA: TGTGCCAGCAGTCGCAAGGGGACTAGCGGGCAACAAGAGACCCAGTACTTC. As protein: CASSRKGTSGQQETQYF.